This paragraph reports one T cell receptor (beta chain). The antigen remains unidentified. Using its own MiXCR run on the reads, TCRdb lists one record per CDR3 protein. The sample shows fewer than 1,000,000 distinct CDR3 sequences, 30% to 40% of them seen only once. Trimming took 5 bases from V and 1 from J, leaving 14 bases between them. This CDR3 contains 15 residues. The germline CDR1 and CDR2 sequences are MNHEY and SVGEGT. This specimen belongs to a study of T cell repertoires in cytomegalovirus infection. On the study more broadly: Indications came from public TCR beta signatures; they pointed to CMV infection and to a matching HLA type.

General study points: Clonotype analysis showed dominance of the ex vivo response by HLA-C-restricted CMV-specific TCR beta clonotypes. The study identified carriers of CMV plus the relevant HLA from cumulative public TCR beta family frequency.

The TCR originated in a human donor in good health (CMV status not recorded). Some clones in this sample may be carry-over from other donors' samples. This chain uses TRBV6-2 or TRBV6-3 with TRBJ1-1; D may be TRBD1 (6 bases). This sample comprised cultured CD8+ T cells from PBMCs, obtained from culture after CMV antigen stimulation. Here the CDR3 reads CASSRPRDKNTEAFF. In DNA, the CDR3 is TGTGCCAGCAGTAGACCCCGGGACAAGAACACTGAAGCTTTCTTT.